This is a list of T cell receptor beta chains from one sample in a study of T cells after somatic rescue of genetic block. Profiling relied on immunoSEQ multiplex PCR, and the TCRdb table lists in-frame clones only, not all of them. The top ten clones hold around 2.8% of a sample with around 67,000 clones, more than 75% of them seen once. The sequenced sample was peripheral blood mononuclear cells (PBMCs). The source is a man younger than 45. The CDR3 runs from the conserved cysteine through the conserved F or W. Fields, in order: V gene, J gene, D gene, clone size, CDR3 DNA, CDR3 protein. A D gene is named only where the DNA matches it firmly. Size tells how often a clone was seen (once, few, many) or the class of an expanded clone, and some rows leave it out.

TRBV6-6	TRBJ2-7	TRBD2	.	TGTGCCAGCAGTCCCCGCCGGACTAGCGAAACTTACGAGCAGTACTTC	CASSPRRTSETYEQYF
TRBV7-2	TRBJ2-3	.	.	TGTGCCAGCAGCTTAGATCCAATACCGCCGGATACGCAGTATTTT	CASSLDPIPPDTQYF
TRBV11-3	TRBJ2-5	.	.	TGTGCCAGCAGCTTAGATGGCAGGGCAGCGGAGACCCAGTACTTC	CASSLDGRAAETQYF
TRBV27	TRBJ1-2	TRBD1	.	TGTGCCAGCAGTTTATCGCCGACAGGGAGAGTTGATGGCTACACCTTC	CASSLSPTGRVDGYTF
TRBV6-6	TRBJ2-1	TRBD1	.	TGTGCCAGCAGCGGGACAGGGAAAGGTAAAGGTGAGCAGTTCTTC	CASSGTGKGKGEQFF
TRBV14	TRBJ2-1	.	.	TGTGCCAGCAGCCAAGTCCGTCTGAGCTCCTACAATGAGCAGTTCTTC	CASSQVRLSSYNEQFF
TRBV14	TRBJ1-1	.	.	TGTGCCAGCAGCCCCAGACCCGGACACCCGAACACTGAAGCTTTCTTT	CASSPRPGHPNTEAFF
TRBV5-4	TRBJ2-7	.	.	TGTGCCAGCAGCTTGGGGGCCCCCAGGGGATCCTACGAGCAGTACTTC	CASSLGAPRGSYEQYF
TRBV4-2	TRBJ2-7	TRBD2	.	TGTGCCAGCAGCCAGCTACTAGCGGGGGGTACCTACGAGCAGTACTTC	CASSQLLAGGTYEQYF
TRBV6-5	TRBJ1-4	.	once	TGTGCCAGCAGTTTCAGGGTGGGTGAAAAACTGTTTTTT	CASSFRVGEKLFF
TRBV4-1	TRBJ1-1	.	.	TGCGCCAGCAGCCCAGCGCCGTGGGGCCCGGAAGCTTTCTTT	CASSPAPWGPEAFF
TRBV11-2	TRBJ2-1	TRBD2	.	TGTGCCACCTCCTTGCGGGGGGGCTCTTACAATGAGCAGTTCTTC	CATSLRGGSYNEQFF
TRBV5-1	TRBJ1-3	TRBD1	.	TGCGCCAGCAGCGCCGGGACAGGGGAGTGGACAGGAAACACCATATATTTT	CASSAGTGEWTGNTIYF
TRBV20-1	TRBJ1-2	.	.	TGCAGTGCTAGCACGGTCTATGGCTACACCTTC	CSASTVYGYTF
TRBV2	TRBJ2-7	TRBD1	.	TGTGCCAGCAGCCCTTGGGGGACAGGAATTTCCTACGAGCAGTACTTC	CASSPWGTGISYEQYF
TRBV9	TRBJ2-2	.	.	TGTGCCAGCAGCCTCCGGACAGTAGGGACCGGGGAGCTGTTTTTT	CASSLRTVGTGELFF
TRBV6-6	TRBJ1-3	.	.	TGTGCCAGCAGTTACGACGGGGACTTATCCGTCACCATATATTTT	CASSYDGDLSVTIYF
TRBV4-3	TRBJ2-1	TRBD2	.	TGCGCCAGCAGCCAGGGGAGGGTTGGAAGGAGGCACAATGAGCAGTTCTTC	CASSQGRVGRRHNEQFF
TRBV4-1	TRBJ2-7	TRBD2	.	TGCGCCAGCAGCCAAGATATTGGGACTAGCGGGAGATACGAGCAGTACTTC	CASSQDIGTSGRYEQYF
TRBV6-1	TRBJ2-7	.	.	TGTGCCAGCAGGACGGGACGCGGCTCCTACGAGCAGTACTTC	CASRTGRGSYEQYF
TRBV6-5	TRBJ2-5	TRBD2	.	TGTGCCAGCAGTTACTCAGGACTAGGGAGGGAGACCCAGTACTTC	CASSYSGLGRETQYF
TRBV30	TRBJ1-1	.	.	TGTGCCTGGAGTGTATTGCGGGGCAGGGAAGCTTTCTTT	CAWSVLRGREAFF
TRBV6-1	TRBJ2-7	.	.	TGTGCCAGCAGTGAAGACGAGCAGTACTTC	CASSEDEQYF
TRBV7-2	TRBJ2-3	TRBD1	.	TGTGCCAGCAGGAGACAGGGAATAAGCACAGATACGCAGTATTTT	CASRRQGISTDTQYF
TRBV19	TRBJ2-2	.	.	TGTGCCAGTAGTCTCAGCGGGAACACCGGGGAGCTGTTTTTT	CASSLSGNTGELFF
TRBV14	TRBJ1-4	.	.	TGTGCCAGCAGCCAAGCCGGGGCGGGTGAAAAACTGTTTTTT	CASSQAGAGEKLFF
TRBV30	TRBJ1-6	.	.	TGTGCCTGGATGGGGGGCTCTAATAATTCACCCCTCCACTTT	CAWMGGSNNSPLHF
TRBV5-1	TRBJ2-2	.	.	TGCGCCAGCAGCGTAGACACGACTAGTAACGGGGAGCTGTTTTTT	CASSVDTTSNGELFF
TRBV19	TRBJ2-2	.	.	TGTGCCAGTACCGACCACTCTGGGCGCCGGACCGGGGAGCTGTTTTTT	CASTDHSGRRTGELFF
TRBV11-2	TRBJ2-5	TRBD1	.	TGTGCCAGCAGCTACGGGACAGGGTACCAAGAGACCCAGTACTTC	CASSYGTGYQETQYF
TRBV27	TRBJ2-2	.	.	TGTGCCAGCAGTTTCGGGCAAGCCTTGAACACCGGGGAGCTGTTTTTT	CASSFGQALNTGELFF
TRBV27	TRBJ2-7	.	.	TGTGCCAGCAGTTTATTCGGGGGAGCCCAGGGCCACGAGCAGTACTTC	CASSLFGGAQGHEQYF
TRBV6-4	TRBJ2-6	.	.	TGTGCCAGCAGTGACTCGGGGGGGGCCTACTCTGGGGCCAACGTCCTGACTTTC	CASSDSGGAYSGANVLTF
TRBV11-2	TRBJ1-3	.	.	TGTGCCAGCAGTCAGGGAACTGGAAACACCATATATTTT	CASSQGTGNTIYF
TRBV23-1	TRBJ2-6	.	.	TGCGCCAGCAGTACGCCGGATACGCAACAAAGTCGGGCCAACGTCCTGACTTTC	CASSTPDTQQSRANVLTF
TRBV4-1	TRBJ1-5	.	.	TGCGCCAGCAGCCAACAACCCCTAGTACGGGGAGGCAATCAGCCCCAGCATTTT	CASSQQPLVRGGNQPQHF
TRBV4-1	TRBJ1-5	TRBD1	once	TGCGCCAGCAGCCAAGAAGGGACAGGGTTCAATCAGCCCCAGCATTTT	CASSQEGTGFNQPQHF
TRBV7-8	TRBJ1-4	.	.	TGTGCCAGCAGGGAGGACGGTGAGAATGAAAAACTGTTTTTT	CASREDGENEKLFF
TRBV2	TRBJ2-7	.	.	TGTGCCAGCAGTGAAGGTAGCGCAACCTACGAGCAGTACTTC	CASSEGSATYEQYF
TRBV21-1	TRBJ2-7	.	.	TGTGCCAGCAGCAAAAATCAGCGGGAGAGTCACTGCGAGCAGTACTTC	CASSKNQRESHCEQYF
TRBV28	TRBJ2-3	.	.	TGTGCCAGCAGTTTGGGAAACACAGATACGCAGTATTTT	CASSLGNTDTQYF
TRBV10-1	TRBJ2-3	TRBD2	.	TGCGCCAGCAGTCAGACTAGCGGGAGCACAGATACGCAGTATTTT	CASSQTSGSTDTQYF
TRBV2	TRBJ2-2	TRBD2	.	TGTGCCAGCAGCGAGCGGGAGTGGAACACCGGGGAGCTGTTTTTT	CASSEREWNTGELFF
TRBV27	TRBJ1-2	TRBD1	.	TGTGCCACCTTTTCCGGGACAGGGTTTGGCTACACCTTC	CATFSGTGFGYTF
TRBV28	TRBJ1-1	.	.	TGTGCCAGCAGTTTAGGGTCACCCACTGAAGCTTTCTTT	CASSLGSPTEAFF
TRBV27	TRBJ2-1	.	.	TGTGCCAGCAGCCGCCTCCAGGCGGGGAATGAGCAGTTCTTC	CASSRLQAGNEQFF
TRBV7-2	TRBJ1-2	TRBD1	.	TGTGCCAGCAGCCCGGGGACAGGGGTTAACTATGGCTACACCTTC	CASSPGTGVNYGYTF
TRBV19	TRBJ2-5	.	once	TGTGCCAGTAGTATTGTGTCGGAGGAGACCCAGTACTTC	CASSIVSEETQYF
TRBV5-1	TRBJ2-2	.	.	TGCGCCAGCAGCTTGTATGTCGGCGGCACCGGGGAGCTGTTTTTT	CASSLYVGGTGELFF